This paragraph covers one T cell receptor (beta chain) sequence. The record originates from a study of blood T cell repertoires in COVID-19. Whole-study context: Sources were T cells, B-cell-depleted T cells, or PBMCs; the material itself was cDNA or gDNA.

Assay: immunoSEQ multiplex PCR; the TCRdb copy retains only in-frame clones and omits some. Seen here are more than 100,000 clones, around 81% observed once, and the top ten hold over 2%. V lost 5 bases and J lost 1, with 9 bases in between. This CDR3 region has 14 residues. CDR1 MNHEY and CDR2 SMNVEV come from the germline V gene (reference sequence). The sample was peripheral blood. The rearrangement links TRBV27 to TRBJ1-5, with D possibly TRBD1 on 6 matching bases. The source of this sequence is a man between 65 and 80 years old with acute or convalescent COVID-19. Here the CDR3 DNA reads TGTGCCAGCAGTCTACAGGGAAGCAATCAGCCCCAGCATTTT. Amino acids: CASSLQGSNQPQHF.